This T cell receptor (beta chain) appears in the sequencing data of a study of ipilimumab plus nivolumab after autologous stem cell transplantation. About the research overall: The DLBCL group included primary refractory and relapsed cases.

Trimming pared 8 bases from V and 3 bases from J, leaving 14 bases between. The germline gives CDR1 SNHLY, CDR2 FYNNEI. CDR3 length: 14 residues. Regarding this clone: As yet, its antigen is unknown.

Method: immunoSEQ multiplex PCR; TCRdb's copy keeps in-frame clones and lacks some. The sample includes some 19,000 clones, about four fifths of them seen just once. General study findings and limits: The authors say TCR, Treg and microbiome findings warrant further study.

The V and J genes are TRBV2 and TRBJ1-3, with TRBD1 as a possible D gene (5 bases). Sequences were derived from PBMCs, sampled in a trial of ipilimumab plus nivolumab as post-transplant consolidation. This TCR was sampled from a male donor with diffuse large B-cell lymphoma. CDR3 protein: CASRSGIDGNTIYF. CDR3 in DNA: TGTGCCAGCCGTTCAGGGATTGATGGAAACACCATATATTTT.